This paragraph covers one T cell receptor beta chain sequence. Its antigen is undetermined. Profiles of TCR beta VDJ and CDR3 were generated from a genomic DNA template. TCRdb reanalysed the reads using MiXCR and keeps one entry per CDR3 protein. The sample shows around 170,000 distinct CDR3 sequences, 40% to 55% of them seen only once. The data stem from a study of CD8+CD57+ T cells in acquired aplastic anemia. Turning to the study itself: DNA from sorted CD4+ and CD8+ cells averaged roughly 3.4 ug. Study-wide results and caveats: Patients and controls were found to share over 25 CD8+ CDR3 sequences. CD8+ Simpson's diversity in patients was not significantly different from that in controls.

Individuals selected for sequencing had exhibited CD8+CD57+ cell expansion on flow cytometry. By the time of blood sampling, patients had still received no therapy. The germline V gene has CDR1 KGHDR and CDR2 SFDVKD. V gave up 3 bases and J gave up 5 bases, with 9 bases separating them. This CDR3 region has 13 residues. The V gene is TRBV24-1, the J gene TRBJ2-5, with D tentatively TRBD1 or TRBD2 (5 bases each). This receptor was obtained from a human donor with aplastic anemia. Sequenced: sorted CD4+, CD8+, or CD8+CD57+ T cells (not recorded which) from PBMCs. CDR3 sequence (DNA): TGTGCCACCAGTGATGGGACCGAGGAGACCCAGTACTTC. Translated: CATSDGTEETQYF.